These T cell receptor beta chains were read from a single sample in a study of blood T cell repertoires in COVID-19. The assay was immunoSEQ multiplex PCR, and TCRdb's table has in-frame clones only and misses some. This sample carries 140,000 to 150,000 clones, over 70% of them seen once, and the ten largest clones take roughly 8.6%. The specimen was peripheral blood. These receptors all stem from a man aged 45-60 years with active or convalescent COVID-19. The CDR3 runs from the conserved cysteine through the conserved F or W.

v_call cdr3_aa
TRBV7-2 CASSRDRGPYNEQFF
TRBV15 CATSRERTGGPHEQYF
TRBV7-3 CASSLTSGETDTQYF
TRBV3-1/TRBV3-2 CASSQDLAVGRDGYTF
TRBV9 CASSVGAGIYNEQFF
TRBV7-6 CASSLRLLVPGQMNTEAFF
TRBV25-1 CASSEYNPTSGSSYEQYF
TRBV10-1 CASSELAGGEQYF
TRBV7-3 CASSLIDRGQETQYF
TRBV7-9 CASSFAGGAYEQYF
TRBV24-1 CATSDLGLSGGYTF
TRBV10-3 CAIRPGVNTEAFF
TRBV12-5 CASGLAGNAEAFF
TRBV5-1 CASRGVAGDPGELFF
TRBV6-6 CASSRTGVEQFF
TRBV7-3 CASSLTRGVSTGELFF
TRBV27 CASSSPAGGGDNEQFF
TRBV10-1 CASRFGTPAYEQYF
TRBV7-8 CASSYFGTGGSETQYF
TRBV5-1 CASGPAGDTEAFF
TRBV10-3 CAISEGYNGETQYF
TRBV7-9 CASSSTGGLAKNIQYF
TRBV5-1 CASRRDREPSYEQYF
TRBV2 CASRETGGAGYTF
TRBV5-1 CASSLTQGFYGYTF
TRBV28 CASFEGGTGTDTQYF
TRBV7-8 CASSLAGADYGYTF
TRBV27 CASLPARGRTEAFF
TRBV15 CATSRDYEQGAVDYGYTF
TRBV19 CASTDPGRGAQPQHF
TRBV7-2 CASSPQGNTEAFF
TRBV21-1 CASSYRGCNQPQHF
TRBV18 CASSPTGMGEKLFF
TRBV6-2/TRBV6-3 CASSNPGGRSYEQYF